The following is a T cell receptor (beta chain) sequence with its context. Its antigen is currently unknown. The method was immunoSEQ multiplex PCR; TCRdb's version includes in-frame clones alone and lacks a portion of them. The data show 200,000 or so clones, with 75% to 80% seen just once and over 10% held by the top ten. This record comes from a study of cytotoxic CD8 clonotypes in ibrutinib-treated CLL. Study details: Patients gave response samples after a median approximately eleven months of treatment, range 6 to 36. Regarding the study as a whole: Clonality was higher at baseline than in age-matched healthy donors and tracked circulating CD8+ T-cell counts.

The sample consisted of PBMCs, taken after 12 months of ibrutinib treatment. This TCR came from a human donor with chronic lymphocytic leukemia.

CDR3 residues: CASSPERTSGTYNEQFF. The CDR3 bases are TGTGCCAGCAGCCCCGAAAGGACTAGCGGGACCTACAATGAGCAGTTCTTC. The chain employs TRBV11-2 and TRBJ2-1; 12 bases fit TRBD2. V trimming: 5 bases; J trimming: 2 bases; junction bases outside the gene matches: 7. The germline gives CDR1 SGHAT, CDR2 FQNNGV. There are 17 residues in the CDR3.